Each of the 28 T cell receptor beta chains below was sequenced from the same sample in a study of CD8 T cells in Susac syndrome. The authors reverse transcribed roughly 0.5 to 1 ug RNA with random hexamers. TCRdb called the immunoSEQ multiplex PCR reads again in MiXCR, with one record for every CDR3 protein. Among some 200,000 distinct CDR3 sequences listed, 92% were seen once. Sample: CD8+ T cells from PBMCs. The source of these receptors is a human donor with multiple sclerosis.

As concerns this clonotype: One end of the junction varies from germline; a read error may be responsible. CDR3 in amino acids: CSVRTAYGYPF. The CDR3 coding sequence is TGCAGCGTTCGGACAGCTTATGGCTACCCCTTC. V and J are TRBV29-1 and TRBJ1-2; D may be TRBD1 (6 bases). Germline V CDR1 and CDR2: SQVTM, ANQGSEA. The CDR3 is made up of 11 amino acids.

The chain couples TRBV12-3 or TRBV12-4 to TRBJ1-2, with 9 bases that match TRBD1. The CDR3 extends over 15 amino acids. Trimming at V came to 5 bases and at J to 2 bases, leaving 6 bases not matched to a gene. The DNA of the CDR3 is TGTGCCAGCAGTGCCGGCGGGACAGGGAACTATGGCTACACCTTC. Encoded protein: CASSAGGTGNYGYTF.

The chain uses TRBV7-9 and TRBJ2-2; 11 nucleotides agree with TRBD2. V shed 5 bases and J 5 bases; nucleotides not matched to a gene: 7. In germline, CDR1 is SEHNR, CDR2 FQNEAQ (reference sequence). This CDR3 comprises 16 residues. The CDR3 reads CASSPRLAGLTGELFF. CDR3 bases: TGTGCCAGCAGCCCTCGACTAGCGGGACTGACCGGGGAGCTGTTTTTT.

This chain connects TRBV19 to TRBJ1-1; D not resolved. CDR3 length: 13 amino acids. V lost 9 bases, J lost 0 bases, and 11 bases lay in between. Looked up from germline, CDR1 is LNHDA and CDR2 is SQIVND (reference sequence). In nucleotides, the CDR3 is TGTGCCAGCACTAGCGGGCTGAACACTGAAGCTTTCTTT. This encodes CASTSGLNTEAFF. Full variable domain (missing parts from reference TRBV19 and TRBJ1-1): DGGITQSPKYLFRKEGQNVTLSCEQNLNHDAMYWYRQDPGQGLRLIYYSQIVNDFQKGDIAEGYSVSREKKESFPLTVTSAQKNPTAFYLCASTSGLNTEAFFGQGTRLTVV.

V gene TRBV9 combines with J gene TRBJ1-4, with 7 bases aligning to TRBD1. CDR3 size: 15 residues. J was trimmed by 6 bases and V by 2 bases; bases with no gene match: 7. Germline V CDR1 and CDR2: SGDLS, YYNGEE. The CDR3 loop is CASSVQTGSDEKLFF. The CDR3 nucleotides read TGTGCCAGCAGCGTCCAGACAGGGTCGGATGAAAAACTGTTTTTT. Full variable domain (outside the CDR3, taken from reference TRBV9 and TRBJ1-4): DSGVTQTPKHLITATGQRVTLRCSPRSGDLSVYWYQQSLDQGLQFLIQYYNGEERAKGNILERFSAQQFPDLHSELNLSSLELGDSALYFCASSVQTGSDEKLFFGSGTQLSVL.

The chain carries TRBV5-1 and TRBJ1-1, with D possibly being TRBD1 (5 bases). The CDR3 spans 14 residues. Between the trimmed V and J ends, which lost 4 bases and 4 bases, there was a span of 14 bases. Looked up from germline, CDR1 is SGHRS and CDR2 is YFSETQ. The CDR3 sequence: CASSADSLSTEAFF. In DNA form, the CDR3 reads TGCGCCAGCAGCGCCGACAGTCTGAGCACTGAAGCTTTCTTT.

This clonotype was detected only once. This chain uses TRBV6-2 or TRBV6-3 with TRBJ2-2; no reliable D call. The V end lost 3 bases, the J end lost 4 bases, and 6 bases lay between the germline ends. Germline CDR1 reads MNHEY; CDR2 reads SVGEGT. This CDR3 is 13 amino acids long. The CDR3 sequence: CASSYQSTGELFF. The CDR3, as DNA: TGTGCCAGCAGTTATCAGAGCACCGGGGAGCTGTTTTTT.

The J gene is TRBJ2-2, the V gene TRBV12-3 or TRBV12-4; 8 nucleotides agree with TRBD1. This CDR3 spans 17 amino acids. V shed 2 bases and J 3 bases; nucleotides not matched to a gene: 8. The CDR3 region is CASSLIQDRVDTGELFF. In DNA form, the CDR3 reads TGTGCCAGCAGTTTAATCCAGGACAGGGTCGACACCGGGGAGCTGTTTTTT.

The V call is TRBV2, the J call TRBJ1-6; TRBD1 agrees at 7 bases. The germline V gene encodes CDR1 SNHLY and CDR2 FYNNEI. The CDR3 loop spans 13 amino acids. V trimming: 10 bases; J trimming: 5 bases; junction bases outside the gene matches: 5. CDR3: CATTGTDNSPLHF. The CDR3 DNA reads TGTGCCACGACCGGGACAGATAATTCACCCCTCCACTTT. Supplemented by reference TRBV2 and TRBJ1-6, the full variable domain reads EPEVTQTPSHQVTQMGQEVILRCVPISNHLYFYWYRQILGQKVEFLVSFYNNEISEKSEIFDDQFSVERPDGSNFTLKIRSTKLEDSAMYFCATTGTDNSPLHFGNGTRLTVT.

The V and J genes are TRBV5-6 and TRBJ2-1; D is perhaps TRBD1 or TRBD2 (6 bases each). Germline-derived CDR1 and CDR2 are SGHDT and YYEEEE. V was trimmed by 3 bases and J by 9 bases, leaving 10 bases between them. The CDR3 is made up of 12 amino acids. The CDR3 region has the DNA TGTGCCAGCAGCTCGTGGGGGGCTGAGCAGTTCTTC. Protein product: CASSSWGAEQFF.

This chain connects TRBV7-9 to TRBJ1-1; no reliable D call. CDR3 length: 14 residues. Looked up from germline, CDR1 is SEHNR and CDR2 is FQNEAQ (reference sequence). Trimming pared 1 base from V and 7 bases from J, leaving 13 bases between. CDR3 nucleotides: TGTGCCAGCAGCTTAGATACCTGGGAGAATGAAGCTTTCTTT. As protein: CASSLDTWENEAFF.

The chain joins TRBV7-8 to TRBJ1-1; 8 bases match TRBD1. With 2 bases clipped from V and 3 bases from J, the junction kept 11 bases outside the gene matches. There are 17 residues in the CDR3. Germline loops: CDR1 SGHVS, CDR2 FQNEAQ. This chain's CDR3 is CASSLRRAGGLDTEAFF. CDR3 nucleotides: TGTGCCAGCAGCTTAAGGAGGGCAGGGGGCCTGGACACTGAAGCTTTCTTT. Full variable domain (outside the CDR3, taken from reference TRBV7-8 and TRBJ1-1): GAGVSQSPRYKVAKRGQDVALRCDPISGHVSLFWYQQALGQGPEFLTYFQNEAQLDKSGLPSDRFFAERPEGSVSTLKIQRTQQEDSAVYLCASSLRRAGGLDTEAFFGQGTRLTVV.

The rearrangement joins TRBV19 to TRBJ2-7; D is undetermined. The ends were cut back, 4 bases at V and 5 bases at J, with 6 bases in the middle. CDR3 length equals 11 residues. CDR1 LNHDA and CDR2 SQIVND come from the germline V gene (reference sequence). The CDR3 DNA follows: TGTGCCAGTAGTAGCAGGAACGAGCAGTACTTC. Translated: CASSSRNEQYF.

The V and J genes are TRBV4-3 and TRBJ2-1; 7 positions match TRBD2. CDR1 LGHNA and CDR2 YSLEER come from the germline V gene. CDR3 length equals 16 residues. Trimming cost V 1 base and J 7 bases; bases outside gene matches: 10. The CDR3 DNA follows: TGCGCCAGCAGCCAAGTTTCCGCGGGAGCGATGAATGAGCAGTTCTTC. Its translation: CASSQVSAGAMNEQFF.

V gene TRBV27 combines with J gene TRBJ1-1; possible D gene TRBD1, 5 bases. This CDR3 is built from 10 residues. V gave up 8 bases and J gave up 11 bases, with 12 bases separating them. Germline assignment: CDR1 MNHEY and CDR2 SMNVEV (reference sequence). CDR3 loop: CASGTSRAFF. For the CDR3, the DNA is TGTGCCAGCGGGACGTCCCGGGCTTTCTTT.

The chain is built from TRBV3-1 and TRBJ1-2; D may be TRBD1 (5 bases). The CDR3 is made up of 15 amino acids. Germline V CDR1 and CDR2: LGHDT, YNNKEL (reference sequence). V dropped 0 bases and J dropped 4 bases, with 12 bases sitting between them. CDR3 protein: CASSQDPGRAYGYTF. The CDR3 DNA is TGTGCCAGCAGCCAAGACCCAGGCAGGGCCTATGGCTACACCTTC.

The V call is TRBV30, the J call TRBJ2-7; D perhaps matches TRBD2 (6 bases). The CDR3 extends over 17 amino acids. Germline lookup yields CDR1 GTSNPN and CDR2 SVGIG (reference sequence). The germline V and J ends were trimmed by 0 bases and 5 bases, with 23 bases remaining between them. The CDR3 here is CAWSVLIRGSKVHEQYF. The CDR3 nucleotides read TGTGCCTGGAGTGTACTGATTCGGGGGTCGAAGGTTCACGAGCAGTACTTC.

Details on this clonotype: The junction and the germline gene differ at one end; a read error may be behind it. This chain joins TRBV4-1 and TRBJ2-1, with D possibly TRBD2 on 5 matching bases. This CDR3 has 14 amino acids. Germline V lookup: CDR1 MGHRA, CDR2 YSYEKL. CDR3 coding DNA: TGCGCCAGCAGCCAAGGGGAGACTCTCGGTCTGGGTATCTTC. Its protein product is CASSQGETLGLGIF.

As for this clonotype: The germline gene is not matched at one end of the junction; a read error may be the cause. V and J are TRBV14 and TRBJ1-3; TRBD1 is a possible D gene (5 bases). The CDR3 runs 15 residues. Germline V gives CDR1 SGHDN, CDR2 FVKESK. The CDR3 loop is CASSQARDSENTIYF. The CDR3 DNA sequence: TGTGCCAGCAGCCAAGCCCGGGACTCTGAAAACACCATATATTTT.

The chain combines TRBV6-5 with TRBJ2-3; 9 nucleotides agree with TRBD2. The trim removed 4 bases at V and 4 bases at J, leaving 12 bases unmatched. The germline gives CDR1 MNHEY, CDR2 SVGAGI. There are 17 residues in the CDR3. CDR3 bases: TGTGCCAGCAGTTCCTGGACGCGGGAGGGGAGGGCAGATACGCAGTATTTT. Its translation is CASSSWTREGRADTQYF.

V usage is TRBV7-9 and J usage is TRBJ2-7; D not certain. Trimming left V 4 bases short and J 1 base short, with 11 bases between. This CDR3 spans 14 amino acids. Germline lookup yields CDR1 SEHNR and CDR2 FQNEAQ (reference sequence). In DNA, the CDR3 is TGTGCCAGCAGCTCCGGACCGACTTCCTACGAGCAGTACTTC. Translation: CASSSGPTSYEQYF.

The V call is TRBV7-8, the J call TRBJ2-4; TRBD1 matches at 12 bases. Germline V gene data show CDR1 as SGHVS and CDR2 as FQNEAQ. The CDR3 extends over 19 amino acids. The trim removed 3 bases at V and 0 bases at J, leaving 9 bases unmatched. Written as DNA, the CDR3 is TGTGCCAGCAGCTTCCTCGGGACAGGGGGCGGCCTAGCCAAAAACATTCAGTACTTC. Translated: CASSFLGTGGGLAKNIQYF.

The V and J genes are TRBV7-9 and TRBJ1-1, with D hard to call. The CDR3 totals 13 residues. In germline, CDR1 is SEHNR, CDR2 FQNEAQ (reference sequence). Trimming pared 2 bases from V and 5 bases from J, leaving 9 bases between. CDR3 sequence (DNA): TGTGCCAGCAGCTTACCCGGTGGGACTGAAGCTTTCTTT. It codes for CASSLPGGTEAFF.

The chain employs TRBV6-5 and TRBJ2-2; D call uncertain. V lost 0 bases to trimming and J lost 4 bases, with 0 bases between them. The CDR3 consists of 12 residues. Germline V gives CDR1 MNHEY, CDR2 SVGAGI. The CDR3 loop reads CASSYSTGELFF. The CDR3 DNA follows: TGTGCCAGCAGTTACTCCACCGGGGAGCTGTTTTTT.

V usage is TRBV7-9 and J usage is TRBJ1-2; unclear D gene. The V end was cut by 3 bases, the J end by 4 bases, with 12 bases between. The CDR3 loop spans 14 amino acids. The V gene's germline CDR1 is SEHNR and CDR2 FQNEAQ (reference sequence). The CDR3 DNA reads TGTGCCAGCAGCTTGCTGACTCCCTCCTATGGCTACACCTTC. Translating gives CASSLLTPSYGYTF.

This clonotype was seen only once. V gene TRBV5-6 combines with J gene TRBJ2-3; D possibly uses TRBD1 or TRBD2 (5 bases each). V gave up 4 bases and J gave up 2 bases, with 23 bases separating them. CDR1 and CDR2 (germline): SGHDT, YYEEEE. The CDR3 is 18 amino acids. The DNA for the CDR3 is TGTGCCAGCAGCACCCACACCGGGACGACATTACTCACAGATACGCAGTATTTT. Protein: CASSTHTGTTLLTDTQYF.

V gene TRBV7-2 combines with J gene TRBJ2-3, with D maybe TRBD2 (6 bases). The CDR3 length is 16 residues. Trimming shortened V by 5 bases and J by 2 bases, and 17 bases separated the two germline ends. The germline V gene has CDR1 SGHTA and CDR2 FQGNSA. The CDR3, as DNA: TGTGCCAGCAGCAACCTGCCGGCGGGATCCACAGATACGCAGTATTTT. It codes for CASSNLPAGSTDTQYF.

The J gene is TRBJ1-2, the V gene TRBV20-1, with 7 bases identical to TRBD1. Germline CDR1 DFQATT, CDR2 SNEGSKA (reference sequence). There are 12 residues in the CDR3. After removal of 5 bases from V and 9 bases from J, the junction contained 9 bases not matched to a gene. CDR3 coding DNA: TGCAGTGCTTGGACAGGCACCTCTAGCTACACCTTC. Translation: CSAWTGTSSYTF.